Included here is one T cell receptor (beta chain) sequence, with context. The CDR3 loop spans 15 amino acids. This sample is part of a study of control samples from healthy donors and cancer patients. The protocol was immunoSEQ multiplex PCR, while the TCRdb copy is restricted to in-frame clones and leaves out a portion. The data contain about 120,000 clones, roughly 92% of them singletons. Sample: PBMCs. The TCR was taken from a man of 80 years or more with head and neck cancer. This chain links TRBV21-1 with TRBJ2-3; the table's D call TRBD1 went unverified against the DNA. TRBV21-1 is given as a pseudogene. The CDR3 reads CASSKSWSGTDTQYF. CDR3 nucleotides: TGTGCCAGCAGCAAAAGTTGGTCAGGCACAGATACGCAGTATTTT.